This is a list of T cell receptor beta chains from one sample in a study of CD8 T cells in Susac syndrome. TCRdb re-derived calls from the immunoSEQ multiplex PCR reads in MiXCR, one entry per CDR3 protein. The repertoire has more than 250,000 distinct CDR3 sequences, approximately 90% of them found once; the top ten carry roughly 0.07%. The sequencing input was CD4+ T cells from PBMCs. These receptors all come from a human donor with multiple sclerosis. Both conserved end residues are part of each CDR3. The D gene is left open where the match is weak. Clone size, where shown, is once, few, many, or a class for clones that have expanded.

d_gene	v_gene	abundance	j_gene	CDR3nt	CDR3aa
NA	TRBV5-1	NA	TRBJ1-3	TGCGCCAGCAGCCTAATCGGAGGGGCGCGGTCTGGAAACACCATATATTTT	CASSLIGGARSGNTIYF
NA	TRBV11-1	NA	TRBJ2-5	TGTGCCAGCAGCTTAAGGAGGGGGGGGTCTGGGACATTTGGGAGAGAGACCCAGTACTTC	CASSLRRGGSGTFGRETQYF
NA	TRBV6-2/TRBV6-3	NA	TRBJ1-2	TGTGCCAGCAGTTACTTGACTAACTATGGCTACACCTTC	CASSYLTNYGYTF
TRBD2	TRBV18	NA	TRBJ2-5	TGTGCCAGCTCACCCCCAGCGGGGGACGGAGAGACCCAGTACTTC	CASSPPAGDGETQYF
NA	TRBV7-2	once	TRBJ2-5	TGTGCCAGCAGCCCGAGGCTAGGGGGGGGGACCCAGTACTTC	CASSPRLGGGTQYF
NA	TRBV29-1	NA	TRBJ1-1	TGCAGCGTGGTTGCAGGGTCGAAAACTGAAGCTTTCTTT	CSVVAGSKTEAFF
NA	TRBV12-3/TRBV12-4	NA	TRBJ2-5	TGTGCCAGCAGTTTCCGGGGACCCCAAGAGACCCAGTACTTC	CASSFRGPQETQYF
TRBD1	TRBV11-2	NA	TRBJ1-2	TGTGCCAGCAGCTTAGTAGGAACAGGGGTGACTAACTATGGCTACACCTTC	CASSLVGTGVTNYGYTF
NA	TRBV12-3/TRBV12-4	once	TRBJ2-3	TGTGCCAGCAGGCCGACTTGGACAGATACGCAGTATTTT	CASRPTWTDTQYF
NA	TRBV5-6	NA	TRBJ2-7	TGTGCCAGCGGTCACAGGGTCTCCTACGAGCAGTACTTC	CASGHRVSYEQYF
TRBD1	TRBV30	once	TRBJ1-6	TGTGCCTGGACCGGGACAGGTGATTCACCCCTCCACTTT	CAWTGTGDSPLHF
NA	TRBV2	NA	TRBJ1-3	TGTGCCAGCAGTGACGGGAACTCTGGAAACACCATATATTTT	CASSDGNSGNTIYF
TRBD1	TRBV6-5	NA	TRBJ1-2	TGTGCCAGCAGTGACGAAGGGGGCAGTTACGAGGAGTACACCTTC	CASSDEGGSYEEYTF
TRBD2	TRBV20-1	NA	TRBJ2-3	TGCAGTGCTAGGCTAATCGGGGGGGCGGCAGATACGCAGTATTTT	CSARLIGGAADTQYF
TRBD2	TRBV20-1	NA	TRBJ2-5	TGCAGTGCTAGAGGGGGACTAGCGGCCCAAGAGACCCAGTACTTC	CSARGGLAAQETQYF
TRBD2	TRBV14	NA	TRBJ2-1	TGTGCCAGCAGGCAGGCGGGGACTAGCTCCAATGAGCAGTTCTTC	CASRQAGTSSNEQFF
TRBD1	TRBV27	NA	TRBJ2-7	TGTGCCAGCAGGGGAACCGGGACAGGCCCCTACGAGCAGTACTTC	CASRGTGTGPYEQYF
NA	TRBV2	NA	TRBJ2-4	TGTGCCAGCAGTTCCGACAGGTACCCCCCGTACTTC	CASSSDRYPPYF
NA	TRBV21-1	NA	TRBJ1-1	TGTGCCAGCAGGTTACGGACGGGTGAAGCTTTCTTT	CASRLRTGEAFF
TRBD1	TRBV7-9	NA	TRBJ1-2	TGTGCCAGCTCCCGGGACAGGGGTGGCTACACCTTC	CASSRDRGGYTF
TRBD2	TRBV12-3/TRBV12-4	NA	TRBJ2-2	TGTGCCACCCGAATTGGGACTAGTGCCGGGGAGCTGTTTTTT	CATRIGTSAGELFF
TRBD1	TRBV5-8	NA	TRBJ2-3	TGTGCCAGCAGCTTGTCGGGGACAGTGAGCACAGATACGCAGTATTTT	CASSLSGTVSTDTQYF
TRBD1	TRBV20-1	NA	TRBJ2-2	TGCAGTGCTAGGGACAGGGGGGCCACCGGGGAGCTGTTTTTT	CSARDRGATGELFF
NA	TRBV7-9	NA	TRBJ2-7	TGTGCCAGCAGCTTAGGGACAATTTTTCACGAGCAGTACTTC	CASSLGTIFHEQYF
NA	TRBV9	NA	TRBJ1-3	TGTGCCAGCACCTTGGACAGTCTCTCTGGAAACACCATATATTTT	CASTLDSLSGNTIYF
NA	TRBV13	NA	TRBJ2-4	TGTGCCAGCAGCTTAGGGGCCAGGGGGGAAAACATTCAGTACTTC	CASSLGARGENIQYF
NA	TRBV5-6	NA	TRBJ1-1	TGTGCCAGCAGCTTGCGGTTTGAAGCTTTCTTT	CASSLRFEAFF
NA	TRBV5-1	NA	TRBJ1-5	TGCGCCAGCAGCTTGGACCCCGTCCAGCCCCAGCATTTT	CASSLDPVQPQHF
NA	TRBV11-2	NA	TRBJ2-3	TGTGCCAGCAGCTTAGTCTCGGGATTCACAGATACGCAGTATTTT	CASSLVSGFTDTQYF
NA	TRBV4-3	NA	TRBJ1-3	TGCGCCAGCAGCCGCCGTGTTCGACGCGACTCTGGAAACACCATATATTTT	CASSRRVRRDSGNTIYF
TRBD1	TRBV7-9	NA	TRBJ2-7	TGTGCCAGCAGCAAGACAGGGTCGACCTACGAGCAGTACTTC	CASSKTGSTYEQYF
NA	TRBV12-3/TRBV12-4	NA	TRBJ1-1	TGTGCCAGCAGTTTAATTGGCTTTGGGGAAGGGAACACTGAAGCTTTCTTT	CASSLIGFGEGNTEAFF
NA	TRBV29-1	NA	TRBJ2-7	TGCAGCGTTGAATACAGCTACGAGCAGTACTTC	CSVEYSYEQYF
NA	TRBV5-1	once	TRBJ2-2	TGCGCCAGCAGCCGACAGGCTAGCTCGAACACCGGGGAGCTGTTTTTT	CASSRQASSNTGELFF
NA	TRBV4-2	NA	TRBJ2-2	TGTGCCAGCAGCCAAGAGAGCCGATACACCGGGGAGCTGTTTTTT	CASSQESRYTGELFF
NA	TRBV6-5	NA	TRBJ1-2	TGTGCCAGCAGTTCAGCCGCCGCCGGGACTAACTATGGCTACACCTTC	CASSSAAAGTNYGYTF
NA	TRBV3-1	NA	TRBJ2-7	TGTGCCAGCAGCCAAGTCGTCGTCTCCCTGGAGCAGTACTTC	CASSQVVVSLEQYF
NA	TRBV14	NA	TRBJ1-2	TGTGCCAGCAGAGAACACAGGGTAGACGGCTACACCTTC	CASREHRVDGYTF
NA	TRBV5-1	NA	TRBJ2-3	TGCGCCAGCAGCCCGCCCGACCTCACAGATACGCAGTATTTT	CASSPPDLTDTQYF
TRBD2	TRBV9	NA	TRBJ2-3	TGTGCCAGCAGCTTCCGACTAGCTTCCACAGATACGCAGTATTTT	CASSFRLASTDTQYF
NA	TRBV7-3	NA	TRBJ2-1	TGTGCCAGCAGCTTAACGGTGGCTAGCAGATCCAATGAGCAGTTCTTC	CASSLTVASRSNEQFF
NA	TRBV12-3/TRBV12-4	NA	TRBJ2-5	TGTGCCAGCAGTTTAGCGCAGGGGGAGGCCCAGTACTTC	CASSLAQGEAQYF
NA	TRBV12-3/TRBV12-4	few	TRBJ2-7	TGTGCCAGCACCCCGGGTGACCGCTACGAGCAGTACTTC	CASTPGDRYEQYF
TRBD1	TRBV18	NA	TRBJ2-1	TGTGCCAGCTCACCACCTACAGGGGTCGGCTCCTACAATGAGCAGTTCTTC	CASSPPTGVGSYNEQFF
TRBD1	TRBV28	NA	TRBJ2-5	TGTGCCAGCAGTCCAGGGGGCGCAGAGACCCAGTACTTC	CASSPGGAETQYF